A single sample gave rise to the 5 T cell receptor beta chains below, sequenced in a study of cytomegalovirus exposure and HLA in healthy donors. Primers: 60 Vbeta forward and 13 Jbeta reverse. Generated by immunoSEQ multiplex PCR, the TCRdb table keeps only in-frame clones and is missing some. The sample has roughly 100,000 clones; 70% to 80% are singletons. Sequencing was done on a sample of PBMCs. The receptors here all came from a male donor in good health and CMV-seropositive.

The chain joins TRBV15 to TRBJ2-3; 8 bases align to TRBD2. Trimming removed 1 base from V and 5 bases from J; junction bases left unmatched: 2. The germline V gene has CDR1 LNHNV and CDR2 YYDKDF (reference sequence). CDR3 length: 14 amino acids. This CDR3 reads CATSRALAGDTQYF. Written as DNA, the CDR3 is TGTGCCACCAGCAGAGCTCTAGCGGGAGATACGCAGTATTTT.

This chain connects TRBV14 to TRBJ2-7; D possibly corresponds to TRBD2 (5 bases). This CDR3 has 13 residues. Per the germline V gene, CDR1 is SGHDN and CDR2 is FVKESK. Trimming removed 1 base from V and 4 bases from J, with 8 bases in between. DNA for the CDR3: TGTGCCAGCAGCCAAGGAGGGCGATACGAGCAGTACTTC. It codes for CASSQGGRYEQYF.

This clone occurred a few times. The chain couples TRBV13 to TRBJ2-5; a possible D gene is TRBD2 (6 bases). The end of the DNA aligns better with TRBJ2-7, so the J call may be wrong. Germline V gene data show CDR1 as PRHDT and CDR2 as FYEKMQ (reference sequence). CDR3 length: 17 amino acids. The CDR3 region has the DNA TGTGCCAGCAGCTTCGGGGGTTGGGGAGATTCGAAGCACGAGCAGTACTTC. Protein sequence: CASSFGGWGDSKHEQYF.

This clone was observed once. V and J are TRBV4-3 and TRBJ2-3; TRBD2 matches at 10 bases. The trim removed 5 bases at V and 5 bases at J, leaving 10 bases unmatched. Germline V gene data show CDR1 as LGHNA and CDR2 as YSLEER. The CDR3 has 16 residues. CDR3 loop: CASSSELAGVGDTQYF. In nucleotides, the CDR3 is TGCGCCAGCAGCTCCGAGCTAGCGGGAGTTGGAGATACGCAGTATTTT.

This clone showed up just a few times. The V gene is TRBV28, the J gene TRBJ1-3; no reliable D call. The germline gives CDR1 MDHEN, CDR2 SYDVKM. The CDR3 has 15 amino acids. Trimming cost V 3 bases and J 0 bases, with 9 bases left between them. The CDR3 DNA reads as TGTGCCAGCAGTTTTGCAGTTTCCTCTGGAAACACCATATATTTT. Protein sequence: CASSFAVSSGNTIYF.